These 11 T cell receptor beta chains were all obtained from the same sample, sequenced in a study of blood T cells in healthy people across ages. Alongside a J-beta primer mix, a sample-barcoded 5' primer served in a second PCR lasting about 6 to 11 cycles. A single record per CDR3 protein comes from TCRdb applying MiXCR to the 5' RACE reads. This table holds about 640,000 distinct CDR3 sequences, roughly 50% found once. What was sequenced was blood. The receptors shown here come from a man aged 60 to 75 in good health.

This clonotype was observed at least ten times. The J gene is TRBJ2-1, the V gene TRBV3-1, with 8 bases aligning to TRBD1. Germline CDR1 and CDR2: LGHDT and YNNKEL (reference sequence). Trimming cost V 5 bases and J 0 bases; bases outside gene matches: 9. The CDR3 loop spans 17 amino acids. CDR3 sequence (DNA): TGTGCCAGCAGCTGGACAGGGTTGGGGAGCTCCTACAATGAGCAGTTCTTC. Translating gives CASSWTGLGSSYNEQFF.

The chain has TRBV6-1 and TRBJ2-3, with unresolved D. Germline CDR1 MNHNS, CDR2 SASEGT. The CDR3 length is 15 residues. V dropped 4 bases and J dropped 2 bases, with 13 bases sitting between them. The DNA of the CDR3 is TGTGCCAGCAGTGTTCCGGTGGCGATCACAGATACGCAGTATTTT. Translation: CASSVPVAITDTQYF.

J is TRBJ2-3 and V is TRBV12-3 or TRBV12-4; TRBD2 matches at 8 bases. V was pared by 5 bases and J by 0 bases, with 7 bases of the junction left unmatched. The length of the CDR3 is 16 residues. CDR3 in amino acids: CASSPRAGESTDTQYF. Written as DNA, the CDR3 is TGTGCCAGCAGTCCCAGAGCGGGGGAGAGCACAGATACGCAGTATTTT.

The V gene is TRBV10-3, the J gene TRBJ1-4, with 7 bases lining up with TRBD1. V shed 2 bases, J shed 4 bases, and the junction held 4 bases outside the gene matches. Germline CDR1 reads ENHRY; CDR2 reads SYGVKD. The CDR3 sequence is 15 residues long. This CDR3 is CAISERDRLNEKLFF. In DNA, the CDR3 is TGTGCCATCAGTGAGCGGGACAGACTTAATGAAAAACTGTTTTTT.

The chain couples TRBV9 to TRBJ2-7, with a tentative D call TRBD1 (6 bases). The CDR3 has 16 residues. The V end was cut by 0 bases, the J end by 4 bases, with 17 bases between. The germline gives CDR1 SGDLS, CDR2 YYNGEE. The CDR3: CASSVGPQGDKYEQYF. CDR3 DNA sequence: TGTGCCAGCAGCGTAGGGCCACAGGGTGACAAGTACGAGCAGTACTTC.

This clonotype was seen only a few times. This may be a read error, as it is one base from a much larger clone. The chain employs TRBV7-9 and TRBJ2-7; D might be TRBD1 (6 bases). From germline, CDR1 is SEHNR and CDR2 FQNEAQ (reference sequence). Trimming took off 5 bases at V and 6 bases at J, with 17 bases between the two ends. The CDR3 is 14 amino acids. CDR3 sequence reads: CASSVRRQVREQYF. The CDR3 bases are TGTGCCAGCAGCGTACGTCGACAGGTGCGCGAGCAGTACTTC.

The V call is TRBV7-8, the J call TRBJ2-1, with 10 bases aligning to TRBD1. Germline V lookup: CDR1 SGHVS, CDR2 FQNEAQ. The CDR3 contains 13 residues. The J segment lost 10 bases and the V segment lost 5 bases, leaving 5 bases of the junction unmatched. The CDR3 DNA reads as TGTGCCAGCAGCGCCTGGGACAGGGGAGAGCAGTTCTTC. The encoded protein is CASSAWDRGEQFF.

CDR3 nucleotides: TGCGCCAGCACCGGGGGCCCCAGCACAGATACGCAGTATTTT. This translates into CASTGGPSTDTQYF. The chain carries TRBV5-1 and TRBJ2-3; D is tentatively TRBD1 or TRBD2 (6 bases each). The CDR3 is 14 amino acids. V gave up 6 bases and J gave up 0 bases, with 11 bases separating them. Per germline, CDR1 SGHRS and CDR2 YFSETQ.

The chain employs TRBV5-1 and TRBJ1-4, with TRBD1 as a possible D gene (5 bases). Germline CDR1 SGHRS, CDR2 YFSETQ. The CDR3 covers 14 residues. V lost 0 bases, J lost 7 bases, and 10 bases lay in between. The CDR3, as DNA: TGCGCCAGCAGCTTGGGGCAGGGCGTTGAAAAACTGTTTTTT. Its protein is CASSLGQGVEKLFF.

In its sample, this clonotype was seen a few times. The CDR3 nucleotides are TGCAGTGCTACCCCGACAGGCCTTACCTACGAGCAGTACTTC. It is translated as CSATPTGLTYEQYF. The chain uses TRBV20-1 and TRBJ2-7, with TRBD1 as a possible D gene (6 bases). Germline V gene lookup returns CDR1 DFQATT and CDR2 SNEGSKA (reference sequence). The CDR3 covers 14 residues. The germline V and J ends were trimmed by 4 bases and 2 bases, with 15 bases remaining between them.

The chain recombines TRBV10-3 with TRBJ2-7; D gene unclear. From germline, CDR1 is ENHRY and CDR2 SYGVKD. V was clipped by 1 base and J by 1 base, with 8 bases between them. CDR3 length: 14 amino acids. The CDR3 loop is CAISEWPVSYEQYF. The CDR3 DNA reads TGTGCCATCAGTGAGTGGCCGGTTTCCTACGAGCAGTACTTC.